These 3 T cell receptor beta chains came from one sample sequenced in a study of lymphopenia after photon versus proton radiotherapy. Profiling relied on immunoSEQ multiplex PCR, and the TCRdb table lists in-frame clones only, not all of them. The table has 70,000 or so clones, 85% to 95% seen once. The specimen was peripheral blood, collected from a patient treated with photon-based radiotherapy. Source of these receptors: a woman in her 40s with cholangiocarcinoma.

The V and J genes are TRBV4-2 and TRBJ1-1; TRBD1 agrees at 7 bases. Germline lookup yields CDR1 LGHNA and CDR2 YNFKEQ. The CDR3 length is 14 residues. The J segment lost 8 bases and the V segment lost 3 bases, leaving 9 bases of the junction unmatched. The CDR3 nucleotides read TGTGCCAGCAGCCACGGATTGGGGACAGCAGAAGCTTTCTTT. Its protein product is CASSHGLGTAEAFF.

V is TRBV9 and J is TRBJ2-3; no clear D. In germline, CDR1 is SGDLS, CDR2 YYNGEE. The CDR3 sequence is 14 residues long. Trimming took off 9 bases at V and 4 bases at J, with 18 bases between the two ends. CDR3 sequence (DNA): TGTGCCACCCAGGCAGTCACAACCTCAGATACGCAGTATTTT. Its protein is CATQAVTTSDTQYF.

The rearrangement joins TRBV19 to TRBJ1-5; TRBD1 aligns across 7 bases. Germline trimming cut 9 bases from V and 7 bases from J; bases unmatched to any gene: 12. Germline values: CDR1 LNHDA, CDR2 SQIVND (reference sequence). This CDR3 is built from 14 residues. CDR3: CASKIQGSGQPQHF. DNA for the CDR3: TGTGCCAGCAAAATACAGGGGTCGGGGCAGCCCCAGCATTTT.